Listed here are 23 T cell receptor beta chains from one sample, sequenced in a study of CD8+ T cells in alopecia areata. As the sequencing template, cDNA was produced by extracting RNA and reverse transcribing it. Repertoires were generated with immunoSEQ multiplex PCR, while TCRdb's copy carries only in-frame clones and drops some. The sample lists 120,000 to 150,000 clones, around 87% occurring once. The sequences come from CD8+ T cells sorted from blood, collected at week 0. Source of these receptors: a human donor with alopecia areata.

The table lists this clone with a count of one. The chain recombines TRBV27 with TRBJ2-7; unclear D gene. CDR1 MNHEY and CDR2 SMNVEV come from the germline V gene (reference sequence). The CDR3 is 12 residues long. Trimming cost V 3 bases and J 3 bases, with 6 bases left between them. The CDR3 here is CASSLNYYEQYF. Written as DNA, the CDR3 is TGTGCCAGCAGTTTGAACTACTACGAGCAGTACTTC.

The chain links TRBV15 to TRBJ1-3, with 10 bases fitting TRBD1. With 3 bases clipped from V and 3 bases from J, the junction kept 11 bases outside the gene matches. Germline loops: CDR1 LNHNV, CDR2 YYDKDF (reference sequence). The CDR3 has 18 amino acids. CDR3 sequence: CATSSRDRGTFYGNTIYF. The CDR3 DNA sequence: TGTGCCACCAGCAGCCGGGACAGGGGAACATTTTATGGAAACACCATATATTTT.

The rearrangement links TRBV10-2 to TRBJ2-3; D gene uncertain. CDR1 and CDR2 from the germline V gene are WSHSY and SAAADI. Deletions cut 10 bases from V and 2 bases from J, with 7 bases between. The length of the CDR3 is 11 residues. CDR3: CATFYTDTQYF. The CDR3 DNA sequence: TGCGCCACCTTCTACACAGATACGCAGTATTTT.

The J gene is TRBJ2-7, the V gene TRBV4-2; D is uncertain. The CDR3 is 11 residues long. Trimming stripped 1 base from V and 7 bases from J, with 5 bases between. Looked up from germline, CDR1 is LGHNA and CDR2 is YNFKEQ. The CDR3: CASSQGLEQYF. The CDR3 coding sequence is TGTGCCAGCAGCCAAGGTCTGGAGCAGTACTTC.

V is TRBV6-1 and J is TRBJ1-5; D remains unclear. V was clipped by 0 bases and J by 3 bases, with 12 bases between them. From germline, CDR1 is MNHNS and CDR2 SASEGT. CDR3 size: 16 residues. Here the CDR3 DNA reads TGTGCCAGCAGTGAAGCGCGGAGGGCAGTCAATCAGCCCCAGCATTTT. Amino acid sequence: CASSEARRAVNQPQHF.

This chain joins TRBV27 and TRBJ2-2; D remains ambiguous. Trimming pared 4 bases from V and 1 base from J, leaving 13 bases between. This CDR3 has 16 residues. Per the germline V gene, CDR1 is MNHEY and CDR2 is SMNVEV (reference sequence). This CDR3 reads CASSSDETENTGELFF. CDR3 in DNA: TGTGCCAGCAGTTCCGACGAGACGGAGAACACCGGGGAGCTGTTTTTT.

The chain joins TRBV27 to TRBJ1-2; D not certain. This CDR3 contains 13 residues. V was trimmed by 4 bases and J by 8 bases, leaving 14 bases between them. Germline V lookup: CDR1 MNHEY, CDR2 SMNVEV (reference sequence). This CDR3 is CASSSGSGQGYTF. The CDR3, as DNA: TGTGCCAGCAGTTCGGGGAGCGGGCAAGGCTACACCTTC.

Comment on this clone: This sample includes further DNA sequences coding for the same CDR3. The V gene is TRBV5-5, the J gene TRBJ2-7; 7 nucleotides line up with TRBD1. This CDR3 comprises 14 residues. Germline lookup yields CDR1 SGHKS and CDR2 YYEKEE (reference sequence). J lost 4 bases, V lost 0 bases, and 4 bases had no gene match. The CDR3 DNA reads TGTGCCAGCAGCTTGGCTAGGGGGCGATACGAGCAGTACTTC. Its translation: CASSLARGRYEQYF.

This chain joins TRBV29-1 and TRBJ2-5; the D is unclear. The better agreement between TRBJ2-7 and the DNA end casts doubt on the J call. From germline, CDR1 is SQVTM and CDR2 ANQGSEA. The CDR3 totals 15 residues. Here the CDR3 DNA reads TGCAGCGTTGAACTTGACAACCTCGGATCCTACGAGCAGTACTTC. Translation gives CSVELDNLGSYEQYF.

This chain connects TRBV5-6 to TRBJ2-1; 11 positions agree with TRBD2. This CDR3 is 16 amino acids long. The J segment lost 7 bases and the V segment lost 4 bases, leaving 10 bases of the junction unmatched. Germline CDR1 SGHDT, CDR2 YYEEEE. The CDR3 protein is CASSLLTSGDRNEQFF. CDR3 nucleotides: TGTGCCAGCAGCCTATTGACTAGCGGGGACCGTAATGAGCAGTTCTTC.

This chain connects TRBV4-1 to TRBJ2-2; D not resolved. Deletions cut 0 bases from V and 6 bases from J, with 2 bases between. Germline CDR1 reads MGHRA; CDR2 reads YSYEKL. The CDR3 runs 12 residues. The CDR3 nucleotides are TGCGCCAGCAGCCAAGAGTCCGGGGAGCTGTTTTTT. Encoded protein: CASSQESGELFF.

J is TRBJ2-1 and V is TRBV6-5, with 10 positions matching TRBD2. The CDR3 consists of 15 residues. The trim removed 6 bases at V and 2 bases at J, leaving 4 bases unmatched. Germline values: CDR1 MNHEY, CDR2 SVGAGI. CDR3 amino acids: CASSSLAGAYNEQFF. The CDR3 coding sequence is TGTGCCAGCAGCTCTCTAGCGGGAGCCTACAATGAGCAGTTCTTC.

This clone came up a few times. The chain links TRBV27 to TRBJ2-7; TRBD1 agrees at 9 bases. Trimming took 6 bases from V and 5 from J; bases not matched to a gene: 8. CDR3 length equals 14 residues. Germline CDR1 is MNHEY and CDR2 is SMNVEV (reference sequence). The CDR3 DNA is TGTGCCAGCAGAGACCGGGACAGGGTCGACGAGCAGTACTTC. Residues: CASRDRDRVDEQYF.

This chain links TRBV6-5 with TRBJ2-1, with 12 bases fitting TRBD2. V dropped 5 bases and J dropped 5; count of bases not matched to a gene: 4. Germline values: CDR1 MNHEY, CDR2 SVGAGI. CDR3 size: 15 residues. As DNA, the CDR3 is TGTGCCAGCAGTCGACTAGCGGGAGTGGACAATGAGCAGTTCTTC. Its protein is CASSRLAGVDNEQFF.

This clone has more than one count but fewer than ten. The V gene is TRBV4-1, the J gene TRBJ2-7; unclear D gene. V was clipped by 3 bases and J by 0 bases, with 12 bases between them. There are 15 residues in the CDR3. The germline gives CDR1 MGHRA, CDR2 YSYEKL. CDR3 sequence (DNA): TGCGCCAGCAGCCAGAGTCGCGCCAGCTCCTACGAGCAGTACTTC. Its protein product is CASSQSRASSYEQYF.

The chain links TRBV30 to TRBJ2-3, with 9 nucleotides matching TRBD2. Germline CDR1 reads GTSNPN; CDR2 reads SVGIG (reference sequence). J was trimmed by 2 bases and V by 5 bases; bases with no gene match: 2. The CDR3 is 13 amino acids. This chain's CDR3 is CAWSSGNTDTQYF. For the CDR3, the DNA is TGTGCCTGGTCTAGCGGGAACACAGATACGCAGTATTTT.

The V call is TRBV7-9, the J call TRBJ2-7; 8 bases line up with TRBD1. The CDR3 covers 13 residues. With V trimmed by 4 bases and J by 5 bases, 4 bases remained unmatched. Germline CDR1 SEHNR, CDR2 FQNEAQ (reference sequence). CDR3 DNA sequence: TGTGCCAGCAGCTCCGGACAGGGTAACGAGCAGTACTTC. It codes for CASSSGQGNEQYF.

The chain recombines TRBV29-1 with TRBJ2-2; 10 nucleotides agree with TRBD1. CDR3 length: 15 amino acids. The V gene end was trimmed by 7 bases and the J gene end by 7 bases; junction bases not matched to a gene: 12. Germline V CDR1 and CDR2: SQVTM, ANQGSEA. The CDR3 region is CSAGAGTGVVGELFF. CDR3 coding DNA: TGCAGCGCTGGGGCTGGGACAGGGGTTGTCGGGGAGCTGTTTTTT.

CDR3 loop: CASSFRTDEQFF. The CDR3, as DNA: TGTGCCAGCAGCTTCAGGACAGACGAGCAGTTCTTC. V is TRBV11-2 and J is TRBJ2-1; D possibly corresponds to TRBD1 (6 bases). CDR1 is SGHAT and CDR2 is FQNNGV in the germline V gene. V lost 3 bases and J 10 bases, leaving 10 bases between the germline ends. The CDR3 has 12 residues.

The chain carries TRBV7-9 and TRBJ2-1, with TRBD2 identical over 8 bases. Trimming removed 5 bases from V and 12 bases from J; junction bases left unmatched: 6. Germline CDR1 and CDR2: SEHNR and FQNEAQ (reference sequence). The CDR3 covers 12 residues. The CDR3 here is CASSDEREMQFF. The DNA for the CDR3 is TGTGCCAGCAGCGACGAGCGGGAGATGCAGTTCTTC. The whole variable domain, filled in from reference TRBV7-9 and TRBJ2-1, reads DTGVSQNPRHKITKRGQNVTFRCDPISEHNRLYWYRQTLGQGPEFLTYFQNEAQLEKSRLLSDRFSAERPKGSFSTLEIQRTEQGDSAMYLCASSDEREMQFFGPGTRLTVL.

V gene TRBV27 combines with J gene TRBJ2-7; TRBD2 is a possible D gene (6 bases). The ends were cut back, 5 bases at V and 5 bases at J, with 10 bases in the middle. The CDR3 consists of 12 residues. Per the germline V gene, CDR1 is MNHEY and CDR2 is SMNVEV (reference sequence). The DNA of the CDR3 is TGTGCCAGCAGTCCGCCGGGGGACGAGCAGTACTTC. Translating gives CASSPPGDEQYF.

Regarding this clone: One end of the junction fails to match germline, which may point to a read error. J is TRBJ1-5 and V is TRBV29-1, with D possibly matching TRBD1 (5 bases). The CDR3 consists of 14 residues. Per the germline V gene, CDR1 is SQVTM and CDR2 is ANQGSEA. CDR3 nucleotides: TGCAGCGTCGCTGATGGCAGGGATCATCAGCCCCGGCATTTT. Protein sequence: CSVADGRDHQPRHF.

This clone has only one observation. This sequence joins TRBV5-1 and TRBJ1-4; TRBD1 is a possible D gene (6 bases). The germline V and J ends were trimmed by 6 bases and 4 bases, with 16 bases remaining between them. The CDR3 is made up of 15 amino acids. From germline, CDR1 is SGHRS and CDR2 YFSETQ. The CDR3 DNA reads TGCGCCAGCACCTCTGGGCAGGGGTTTAATGAAAAACTGTTTTTT. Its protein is CASTSGQGFNEKLFF.